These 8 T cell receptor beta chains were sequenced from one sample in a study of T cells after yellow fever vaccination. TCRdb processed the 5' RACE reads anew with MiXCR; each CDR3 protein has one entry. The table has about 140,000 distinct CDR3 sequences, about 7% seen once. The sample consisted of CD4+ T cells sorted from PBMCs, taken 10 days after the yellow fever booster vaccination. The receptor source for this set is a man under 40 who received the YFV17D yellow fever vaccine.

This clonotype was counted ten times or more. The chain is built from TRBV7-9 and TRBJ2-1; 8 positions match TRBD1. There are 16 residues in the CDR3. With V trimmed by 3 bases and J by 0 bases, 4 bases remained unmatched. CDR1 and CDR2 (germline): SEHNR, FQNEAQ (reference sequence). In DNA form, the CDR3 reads TGTGCCAGCAGCTTTGGGACAGGCCGCTCCTACAATGAGCAGTTCTTC. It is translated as CASSFGTGRSYNEQFF.

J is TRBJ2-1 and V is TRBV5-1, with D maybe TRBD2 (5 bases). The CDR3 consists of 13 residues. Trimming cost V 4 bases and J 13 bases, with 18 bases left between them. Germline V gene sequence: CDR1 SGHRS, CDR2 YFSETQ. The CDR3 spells CASSDTLAPEQFF. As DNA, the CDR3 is TGCGCCAGCAGCGATACCCTAGCTCCCGAACAGTTCTTC.

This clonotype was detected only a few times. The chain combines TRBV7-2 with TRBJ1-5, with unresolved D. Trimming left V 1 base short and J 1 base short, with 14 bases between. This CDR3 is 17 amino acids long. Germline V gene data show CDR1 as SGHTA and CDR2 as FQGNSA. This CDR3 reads CASSLGSSLISNQPQHF. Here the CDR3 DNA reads TGTGCCAGCAGCTTAGGCAGCTCTTTAATAAGCAATCAGCCCCAGCATTTT.

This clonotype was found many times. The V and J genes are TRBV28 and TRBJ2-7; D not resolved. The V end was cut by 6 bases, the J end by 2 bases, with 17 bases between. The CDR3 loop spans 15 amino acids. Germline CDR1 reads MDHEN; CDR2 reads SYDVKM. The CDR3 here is CASRGYWQAAYEQYF. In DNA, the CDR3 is TGTGCCAGCAGAGGGTACTGGCAGGCCGCCTACGAGCAGTACTTC.

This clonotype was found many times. The CDR3 coding sequence is TGCAGTGCTCACCCCGCGGGCCAGCAAGAGACCCAGTACTTC. Translating it yields CSAHPAGQQETQYF. The rearrangement links TRBV20-1 to TRBJ2-5; possible D gene TRBD2, 5 bases. The germline V and J ends were trimmed by 5 bases and 2 bases, with 15 bases remaining between them. CDR1 is DFQATT, CDR2 SNEGSKA, per germline (reference sequence). The CDR3 loop spans 14 amino acids.

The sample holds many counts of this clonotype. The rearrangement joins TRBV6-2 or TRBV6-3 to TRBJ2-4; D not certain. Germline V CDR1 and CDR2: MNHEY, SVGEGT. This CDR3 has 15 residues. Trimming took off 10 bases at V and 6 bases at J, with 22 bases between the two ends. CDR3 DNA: TGTGCCACCCGGCTGGGCACAAGGGAACTAAACATTCAGTACTTC. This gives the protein CATRLGTRELNIQYF.

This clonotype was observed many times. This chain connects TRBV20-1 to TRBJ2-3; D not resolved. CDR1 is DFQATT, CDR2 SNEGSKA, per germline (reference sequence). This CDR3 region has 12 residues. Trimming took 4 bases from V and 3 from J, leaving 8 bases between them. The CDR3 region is CSATLGTDTQYF. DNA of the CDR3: TGCAGTGCTACCCTAGGGACAGATACGCAGTATTTT.

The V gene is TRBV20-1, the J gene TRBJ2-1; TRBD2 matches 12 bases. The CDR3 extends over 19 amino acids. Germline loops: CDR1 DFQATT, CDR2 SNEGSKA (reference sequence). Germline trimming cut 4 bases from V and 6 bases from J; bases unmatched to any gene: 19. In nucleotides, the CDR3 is TGCAGTGCTACCCCGCTAAGAGGGGCTCTAGCGGGGGGGGGCAATGAGCAGTTCTTC. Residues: CSATPLRGALAGGGNEQFF.